The next 24 T cell receptor beta chains were all read from a single sample in a study of CXCR3-negative and CXCR3-positive naive CD8 T cells. UMI-labeled 5' RACE TRB cDNA libraries were prepared from the cells. TCRdb re-analyzed the 5' RACE reads; it lists each CDR3 protein once, without DNA. The sample table includes 50,000 to 65,000 distinct CDR3 sequences. Specimen: memory CD8+ T cells from blood. The receptor source for this set is a human donor in good health. Some clones in this sample may be carry-over from other donors' samples.

This rearrangement joins TRBV15 to TRBJ1-4; TCRdb indicates TRBD1, and absent DNA this call remains unverified. This CDR3 has 17 amino acids. CDR1 and CDR2 (germline): LNHNV, YYDKDF (reference sequence). The CDR3 protein is CATSRTTEGAGNEKLFF.

The chain combines TRBV20-1 with TRBJ2-1; TCRdb proposes TRBD1, but this gene call is untestable without DNA. The CDR3 runs 18 residues. Germline loops: CDR1 DFQATT, CDR2 SNEGSKA (reference sequence). CDR3 sequence: CSAIPAVTEPLRYNEQFF.

This chain uses TRBV3-1 with TRBJ2-5; TCRdb returns TRBD2, unconfirmable since there is no DNA. The germline CDR1 and CDR2 sequences are LGHDT and YNNKEL (reference sequence). This CDR3 spans 17 amino acids. CDR3 sequence: CASSHLLGRGRRETQYF.

The CDR3 loop reads CASSFAGGENYEQYF. V gene TRBV12-1 combines with J gene TRBJ2-7; checking the TCRdb D call of TRBD1 is not possible without DNA. TRBV12-1 is designated a pseudogene. The CDR3 covers 15 residues.

The CDR3 sequence: CASSLWSPSTDTQYF. The V gene is TRBV5-1, the J gene TRBJ2-3. The CDR3 is made up of 15 amino acids. Germline-derived CDR1 and CDR2 are SGHRS and YFSETQ.

The chain has TRBV12-3 or TRBV12-4 and TRBJ2-7; TCRdb outputs TRBD2, but without DNA this stays unchecked. CDR3 length: 16 residues. Here the CDR3 reads CASSSGLAGTNYEQYF.

The V gene is TRBV30, the J gene TRBJ1-6. Per the germline V gene, CDR1 is GTSNPN and CDR2 is SVGIG (reference sequence). The CDR3 has 13 residues. CDR3 sequence: CAWSAVYNSPLHF. The full variable domain, its missing parts supplied by reference TRBV30 and TRBJ1-6, is SQTIHQWPATLVQPVGSPLSLECTVEGTSNPNLYWYRQAAGRGLQLLFYSVGIGQISSEVPQNLSASRPQDRQFILSSKKLLLSDSGFYLCAWSAVYNSPLHFGNGTRLTVT.

The V gene is TRBV20-1, the J gene TRBJ2-3; TCRdb designates TRBD2, a call that cannot be tested without DNA. The CDR3 sequence is 16 residues long. CDR1 is DFQATT, CDR2 SNEGSKA, per germline (reference sequence). This CDR3 is CSVLLRVLADADTQYF.

The rearrangement links TRBV7-9 to TRBJ1-1; the D call from TCRdb, TRBD1, cannot be confirmed without DNA. The germline V gene has CDR1 SEHNR and CDR2 FQNEAQ (reference sequence). The CDR3 has 16 amino acids. CDR3 sequence reads: CASSSTGEVMNTEAFF.

Here the CDR3 reads CASSLESSGSEQFF. J is TRBJ2-1 and V is TRBV5-1; with no DNA, the TCRdb D assignment of TRBD2 cannot be verified. This CDR3 has 14 amino acids. The V gene's germline CDR1 is SGHRS and CDR2 YFSETQ.

The chain has TRBV7-2 and TRBJ1-5; TCRdb's D call of TRBD1 is untestable without DNA. The CDR3 has 16 residues. The germline gives CDR1 SGHTA, CDR2 FQGNSA. CDR3 in amino acids: CASSLVVWGLGQPQHF.

This CDR3 is CASSPGIKTYEQYF. This chain uses TRBV7-6 with TRBJ2-7; TCRdb's D call, TRBD1, is unchecked because there is no DNA. The CDR3 length is 14 residues. CDR1 and CDR2 (germline): SGHVS, FNYEAQ.

The chain is built from TRBV7-8 and TRBJ1-2. This CDR3 is built from 14 residues. Germline V gene sequence: CDR1 SGHVS, CDR2 FQNEAQ. The CDR3 protein is CASSLTDTSYGYTF.

The CDR3 here is CASSLLGEKLFF. V gene TRBV12-3 or TRBV12-4 combines with J gene TRBJ1-4. CDR3 length: 12 residues.

This chain links TRBV20-1 with TRBJ2-7. Per the germline V gene, CDR1 is DFQATT and CDR2 is SNEGSKA (reference sequence). There are 14 residues in the CDR3. The CDR3 is CSARDRYRTYEQYF.

This chain connects TRBV24-1 to TRBJ2-7; TCRdb outputs TRBD1, but without DNA this stays unchecked. This CDR3 is 14 amino acids long. Germline assignment: CDR1 KGHDR and CDR2 SFDVKD. The CDR3 spells CATSDRGQGYEQYF.

The chain has TRBV2 and TRBJ2-1; TCRdb's D gene call, TRBD1, goes unchecked for lack of DNA. Germline V gene data show CDR1 as SNHLY and CDR2 as FYNNEI. This CDR3 contains 11 residues. CDR3 protein: CARDRGNEQFF.

This chain connects TRBV2 to TRBJ2-7; TCRdb outputs TRBD1, but without DNA this stays unchecked. The CDR3 is 12 residues long. Germline loops: CDR1 SNHLY, CDR2 FYNNEI. The CDR3 is CAIPWGSYEQYF.

CDR3 sequence reads: CSSYSLGGPNYGYTF. The chain couples TRBV29-1 to TRBJ1-2; TCRdb selects TRBD1, and the lack of DNA leaves this call unchecked. From germline, CDR1 is SQVTM and CDR2 ANQGSEA. The CDR3 sequence is 15 residues long.

V and J are TRBV29-1 and TRBJ1-5. This CDR3 region has 13 residues. From germline, CDR1 is SQVTM and CDR2 ANQGSEA. The CDR3 spells CSVGEVSNQPQHF.

This chain uses TRBV20-1 with TRBJ2-7; TCRdb calls TRBD1, which cannot be checked without DNA. Germline values: CDR1 DFQATT, CDR2 SNEGSKA (reference sequence). This CDR3 is 13 amino acids long. This CDR3 is CSARALQGHEQYF.

The CDR3: CSASGTGTYEQYF. The V gene is TRBV29-1, the J gene TRBJ2-7; TCRdb's D gene call, TRBD1, goes unchecked for lack of DNA. The CDR3 sequence is 13 residues long. CDR1 and CDR2 from the germline V gene are SQVTM and ANQGSEA.

V usage is TRBV20-1 and J usage is TRBJ2-3; with no DNA, the TCRdb D assignment of TRBD2 cannot be verified. Germline-derived CDR1 and CDR2 are DFQATT and SNEGSKA (reference sequence). CDR3 length: 18 residues. The CDR3 protein is CSARALRLAGGSTDTQYF.

The genes are TRBV12-3 or TRBV12-4 and TRBJ2-3; TCRdb selects TRBD2, and the lack of DNA leaves this call unchecked. The CDR3 consists of 15 residues. CDR3 amino acids: CASRPLAGGRDTQYF.